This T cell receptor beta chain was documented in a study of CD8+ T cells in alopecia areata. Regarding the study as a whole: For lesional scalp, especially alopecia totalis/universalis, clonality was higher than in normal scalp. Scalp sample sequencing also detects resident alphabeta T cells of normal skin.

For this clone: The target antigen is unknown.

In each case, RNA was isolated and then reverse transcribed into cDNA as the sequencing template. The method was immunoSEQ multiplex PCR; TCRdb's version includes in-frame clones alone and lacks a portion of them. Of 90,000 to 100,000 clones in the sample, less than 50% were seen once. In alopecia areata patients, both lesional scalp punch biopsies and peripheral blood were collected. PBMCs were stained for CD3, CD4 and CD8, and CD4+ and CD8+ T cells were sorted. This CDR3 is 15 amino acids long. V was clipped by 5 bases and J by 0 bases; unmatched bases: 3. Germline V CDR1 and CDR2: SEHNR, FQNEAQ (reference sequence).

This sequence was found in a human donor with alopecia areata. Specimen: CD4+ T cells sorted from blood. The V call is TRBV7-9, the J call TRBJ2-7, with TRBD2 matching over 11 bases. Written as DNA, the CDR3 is TGTGCCAGCAGCGTAACTAGCGGGAGCTCCTACGAGCAGTACTTC. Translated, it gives CASSVTSGSSYEQYF.